This T cell receptor beta chain was captured by sequencing in a study of OX40 agonist ivuxolimab in advanced cancers. Background on the study: Ivuxolimab doses were 0.01, 0.1, 0.3, 1.5, 3 or 10 mg/kg every 2 weeks.

This CDR3 comprises 13 residues. The V gene's germline CDR1 is SGHKS and CDR2 YYEKEE (reference sequence). V lost 4 bases to trimming and J lost 8 bases, with 15 bases between them. Profiled with immunoSEQ multiplex PCR; TCRdb holds only in-frame clones, not every one. The sample lists 31,000 or so clones; 70% to 85% were seen once. The chain couples TRBV5-5 to TRBJ1-1, with D uncertain. Sequencing was performed on CD4+ or CD8+ T cells sorted from blood, taken in a trial of the OX40 agonist ivuxolimab. This TCR derives from an adult with an advanced solid tumor such as melanoma, head and neck, liver or kidney cancer. This CDR3 reads CASSVDMSLEAFF. DNA of the CDR3: TGTGCCAGCAGCGTAGACATGAGCTTAGAAGCTTTCTTT.